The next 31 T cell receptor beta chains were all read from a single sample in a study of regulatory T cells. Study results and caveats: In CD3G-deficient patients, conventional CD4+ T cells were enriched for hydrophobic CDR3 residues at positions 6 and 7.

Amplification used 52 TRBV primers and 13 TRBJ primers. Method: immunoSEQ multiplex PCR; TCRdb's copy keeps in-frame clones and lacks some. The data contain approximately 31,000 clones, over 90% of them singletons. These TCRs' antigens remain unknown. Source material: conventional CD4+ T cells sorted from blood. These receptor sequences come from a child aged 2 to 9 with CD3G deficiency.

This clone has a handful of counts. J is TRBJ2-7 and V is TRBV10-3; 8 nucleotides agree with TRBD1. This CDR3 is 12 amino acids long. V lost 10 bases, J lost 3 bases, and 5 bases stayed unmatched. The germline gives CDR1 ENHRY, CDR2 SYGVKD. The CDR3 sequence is CATGQGNYEQYF. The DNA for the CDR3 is TGTGCCACTGGACAGGGTAACTACGAGCAGTACTTC.

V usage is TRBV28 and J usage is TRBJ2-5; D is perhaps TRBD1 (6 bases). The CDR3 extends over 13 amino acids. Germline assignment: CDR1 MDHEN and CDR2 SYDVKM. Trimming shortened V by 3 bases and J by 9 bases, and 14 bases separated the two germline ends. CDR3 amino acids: CASSLRPEGAQYF. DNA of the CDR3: TGTGCCAGCAGTTTGCGCCCCGAGGGGGCCCAGTACTTC.

CDR3 amino acids: CASSLEGLIPGELFF. The CDR3, as DNA: TGCGCCAGCAGCTTGGAGGGACTGATCCCCGGGGAGCTGTTTTTT. The chain employs TRBV5-1 and TRBJ2-2; D perhaps matches TRBD2 (6 bases). The V and J ends lost 0 bases and 6 bases respectively, with 12 bases between them. Per germline, CDR1 SGHRS and CDR2 YFSETQ. The CDR3 loop spans 15 amino acids.

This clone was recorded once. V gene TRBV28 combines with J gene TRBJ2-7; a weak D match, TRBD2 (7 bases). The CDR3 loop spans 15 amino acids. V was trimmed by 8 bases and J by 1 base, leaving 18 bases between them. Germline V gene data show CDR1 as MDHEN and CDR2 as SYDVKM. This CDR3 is CASCSGTTISYEQYF. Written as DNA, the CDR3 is TGTGCCAGCTGCAGCGGGACAACTATTTCCTACGAGCAGTACTTC. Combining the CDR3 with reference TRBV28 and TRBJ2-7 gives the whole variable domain DVKVTQSSRYLVKRTGEKVFLECVQDMDHENMFWYRQDPGLGLRLIYFSYDVKMKEKGDIPEGYSVSREKKERFSLILESASTNQTSMYLCASCSGTTISYEQYFGPGTRLTVT.

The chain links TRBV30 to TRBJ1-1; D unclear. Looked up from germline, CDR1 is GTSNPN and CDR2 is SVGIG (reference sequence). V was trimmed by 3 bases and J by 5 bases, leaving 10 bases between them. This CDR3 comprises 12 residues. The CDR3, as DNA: TGTGCCTGGAGCCCGGGCGCGACTGAAGCTTTCTTT. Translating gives CAWSPGATEAFF.

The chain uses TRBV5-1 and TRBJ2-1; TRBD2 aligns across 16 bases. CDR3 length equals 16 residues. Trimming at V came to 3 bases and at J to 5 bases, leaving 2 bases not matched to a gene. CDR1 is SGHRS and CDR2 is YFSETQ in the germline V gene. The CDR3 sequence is CASSWGLAGGDNEQFF. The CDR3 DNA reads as TGCGCCAGCAGCTGGGGACTAGCGGGAGGGGACAATGAGCAGTTCTTC.

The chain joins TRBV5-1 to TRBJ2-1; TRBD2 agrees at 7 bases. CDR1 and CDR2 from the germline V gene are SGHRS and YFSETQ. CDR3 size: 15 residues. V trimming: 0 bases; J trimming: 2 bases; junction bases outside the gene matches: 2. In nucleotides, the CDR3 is TGCGCCAGCAGCTTGGCCGGACTAGCCTACAATGAGCAGTTCTTC. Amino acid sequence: CASSLAGLAYNEQFF. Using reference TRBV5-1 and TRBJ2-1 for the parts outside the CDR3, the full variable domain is KAGVTQTPRYLIKTRGQQVTLSCSPISGHRSVSWYQQTPGQGLQFLFEYFSETQRNKGNFPGRFSGRQFSNSRSEMNVSTLELGDSALYLCASSLAGLAYNEQFFGPGTRLTVL.

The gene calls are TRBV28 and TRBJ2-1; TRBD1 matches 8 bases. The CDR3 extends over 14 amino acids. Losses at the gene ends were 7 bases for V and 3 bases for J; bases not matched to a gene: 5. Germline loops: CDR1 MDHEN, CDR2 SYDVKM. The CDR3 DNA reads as TGTGCCAGCACCACGGACAGGGTCTACAATGAGCAGTTCTTC. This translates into CASTTDRVYNEQFF.

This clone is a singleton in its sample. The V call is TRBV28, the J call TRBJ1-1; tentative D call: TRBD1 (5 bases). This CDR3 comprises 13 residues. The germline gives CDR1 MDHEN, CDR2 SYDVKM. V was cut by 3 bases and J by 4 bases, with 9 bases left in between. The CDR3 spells CASSLWGTTEAFF. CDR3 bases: TGTGCCAGCAGTTTGTGGGGGACCACTGAAGCTTTCTTT.

The CDR3 is CASSSERLKLAGLRNEQFF. The CDR3 DNA reads as TGTGCCAGCAGCTCAGAGCGACTGAAACTAGCGGGATTACGGAATGAGCAGTTCTTC. The rearrangement uses TRBV28 and TRBJ2-1, with TRBD2 identical over 10 bases. V was clipped by 6 bases and J by 7 bases; unmatched bases: 21. In germline, CDR1 is MDHEN, CDR2 SYDVKM. The CDR3 extends over 19 amino acids.

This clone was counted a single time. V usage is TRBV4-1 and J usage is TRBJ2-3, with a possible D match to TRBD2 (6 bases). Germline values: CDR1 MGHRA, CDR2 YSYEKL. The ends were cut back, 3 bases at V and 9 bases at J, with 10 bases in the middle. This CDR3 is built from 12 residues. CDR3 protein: CASSQPGGTQYF. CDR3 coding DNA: TGCGCCAGCAGCCAGCCTGGGGGGACGCAGTATTTT.

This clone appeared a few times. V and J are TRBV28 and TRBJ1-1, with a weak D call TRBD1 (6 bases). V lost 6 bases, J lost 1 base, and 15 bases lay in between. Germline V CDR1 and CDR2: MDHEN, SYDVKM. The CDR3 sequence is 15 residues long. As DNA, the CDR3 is TGTGCCAGCAGGCGAGGGGGGGGAGCGAACACTGAAGCTTTCTTT. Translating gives CASRRGGGANTEAFF.

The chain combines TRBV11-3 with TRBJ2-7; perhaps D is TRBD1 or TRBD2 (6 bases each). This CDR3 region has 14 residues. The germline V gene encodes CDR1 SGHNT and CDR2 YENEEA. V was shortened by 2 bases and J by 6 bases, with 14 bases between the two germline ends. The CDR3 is CASSLSGGRGEQYF. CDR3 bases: TGTGCCAGCAGCTTATCCGGGGGCAGGGGCGAGCAGTACTTC. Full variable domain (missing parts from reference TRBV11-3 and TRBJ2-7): EAGVVQSPRYKIIEKKQPVAFWCNPISGHNTLYWYLQNLGQGPELLIRYENEEAVDDSQLPKDRFSAERLKGVDSTLKIQPAELGDSAVYLCASSLSGGRGEQYFGPGTRLTVT.

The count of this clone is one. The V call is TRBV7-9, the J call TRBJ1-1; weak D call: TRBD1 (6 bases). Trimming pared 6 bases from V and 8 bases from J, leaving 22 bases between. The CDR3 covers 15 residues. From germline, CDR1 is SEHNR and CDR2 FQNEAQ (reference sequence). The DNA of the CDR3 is TGTGCCAGCAGTTCGACCTTTGGGCCGACAGGAGAAGCTTTCTTT. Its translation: CASSSTFGPTGEAFF.

The chain's CDR3 is CASSENVINIQYF. DNA of the CDR3: TGTGCCAGCAGTGAAAATGTCATAAACATTCAGTACTTC. The chain is built from TRBV6-1 and TRBJ2-4; D gene uncertain. The V and J ends lost 2 bases and 6 bases respectively, with 8 bases between them. Germline V gives CDR1 MNHNS, CDR2 SASEGT. The CDR3 is 13 residues long.

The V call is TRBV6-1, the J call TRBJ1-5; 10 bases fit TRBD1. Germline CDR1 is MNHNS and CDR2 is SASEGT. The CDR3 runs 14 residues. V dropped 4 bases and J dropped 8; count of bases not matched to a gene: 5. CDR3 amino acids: CASSGGQGGKPQHF. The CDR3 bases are TGTGCCAGCAGTGGCGGACAGGGGGGGAAGCCCCAGCATTTT.

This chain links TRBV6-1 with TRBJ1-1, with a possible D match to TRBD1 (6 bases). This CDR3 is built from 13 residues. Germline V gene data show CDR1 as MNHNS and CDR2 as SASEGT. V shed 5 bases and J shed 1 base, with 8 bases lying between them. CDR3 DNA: TGTGCCAGCAGTCGGACAGCGAACACTGAAGCTTTCTTT. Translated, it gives CASSRTANTEAFF.

The CDR3 protein is CARSLGGTESNQPQHF. In nucleotides, the CDR3 is TGTGCCAGAAGCTTAGGGGGGACGGAAAGCAATCAGCCCCAGCATTTT. The rearrangement joins TRBV5-3 to TRBJ1-5, with D possibly matching TRBD1 (6 bases). TRBV5-3 is an open reading frame whose function is uncertain. The V and J ends lost 2 bases and 1 base respectively, with 13 bases between them. The CDR3 consists of 16 residues.

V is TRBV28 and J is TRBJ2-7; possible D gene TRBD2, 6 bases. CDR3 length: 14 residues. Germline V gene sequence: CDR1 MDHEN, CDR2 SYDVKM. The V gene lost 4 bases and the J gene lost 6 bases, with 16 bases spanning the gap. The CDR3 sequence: CASSWAGLRLEQYF. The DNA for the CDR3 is TGTGCCAGCAGTTGGGCGGGACTCCGCCTCGAGCAGTACTTC. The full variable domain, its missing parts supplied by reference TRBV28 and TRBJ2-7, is DVKVTQSSRYLVKRTGEKVFLECVQDMDHENMFWYRQDPGLGLRLIYFSYDVKMKEKGDIPEGYSVSREKKERFSLILESASTNQTSMYLCASSWAGLRLEQYFGPGTRLTVT.

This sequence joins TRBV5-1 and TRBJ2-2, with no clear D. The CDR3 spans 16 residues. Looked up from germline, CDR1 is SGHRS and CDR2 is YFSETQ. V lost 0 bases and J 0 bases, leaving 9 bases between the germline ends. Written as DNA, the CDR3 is TGCGCCAGCAGCTTGGACGGCCTCGCGAACACCGGGGAGCTGTTTTTT. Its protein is CASSLDGLANTGELFF.

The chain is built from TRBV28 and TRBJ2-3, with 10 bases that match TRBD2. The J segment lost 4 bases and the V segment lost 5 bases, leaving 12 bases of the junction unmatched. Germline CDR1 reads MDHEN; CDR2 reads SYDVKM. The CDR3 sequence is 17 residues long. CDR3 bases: TGTGCCAGCAGTCTACTAGGACTAGCGGAGGGCGCAGATACGCAGTATTTT. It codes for CASSLLGLAEGADTQYF.

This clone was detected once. The CDR3 protein is CAIKAFEHTEAFF. The CDR3 DNA reads as TGTGCCATCAAGGCCTTTGAGCACACTGAAGCTTTCTTT. This chain connects TRBV10-3 to TRBJ1-1; D is ambiguous. Deletions cut 7 bases from V and 3 bases from J, with 12 bases between. Germline lookup yields CDR1 ENHRY and CDR2 SYGVKD. CDR3 size: 13 residues.

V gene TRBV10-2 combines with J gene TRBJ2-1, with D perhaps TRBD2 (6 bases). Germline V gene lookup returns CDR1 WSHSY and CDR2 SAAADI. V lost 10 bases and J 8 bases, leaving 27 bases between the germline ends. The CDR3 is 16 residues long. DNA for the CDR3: TGCGCCACCAATAGTCCCTGCGGGACGCCGTGGGATGAGCAGTTCTTC. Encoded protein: CATNSPCGTPWDEQFF.

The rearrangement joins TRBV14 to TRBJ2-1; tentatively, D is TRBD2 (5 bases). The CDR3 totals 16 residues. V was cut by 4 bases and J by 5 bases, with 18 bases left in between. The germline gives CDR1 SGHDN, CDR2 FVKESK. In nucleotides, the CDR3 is TGTGCCAGCAGCCTCGGACTCCCCGGATCGGACAATGAGCAGTTCTTC. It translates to CASSLGLPGSDNEQFF.

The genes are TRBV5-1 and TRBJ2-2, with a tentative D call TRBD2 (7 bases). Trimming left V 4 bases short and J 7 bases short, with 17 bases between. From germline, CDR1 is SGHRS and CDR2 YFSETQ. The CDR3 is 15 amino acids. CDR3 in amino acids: CASSPSARGHGELFF. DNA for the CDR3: TGCGCCAGCAGCCCAAGCGCGCGGGGGCACGGGGAGCTGTTTTTT.

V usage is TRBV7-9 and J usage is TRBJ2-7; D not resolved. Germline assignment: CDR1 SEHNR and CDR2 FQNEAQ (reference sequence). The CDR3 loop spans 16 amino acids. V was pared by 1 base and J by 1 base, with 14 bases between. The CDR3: CASSLGGRALSYEQYF. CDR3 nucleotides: TGTGCCAGCAGCTTAGGAGGCCGAGCTTTATCCTACGAGCAGTACTTC.

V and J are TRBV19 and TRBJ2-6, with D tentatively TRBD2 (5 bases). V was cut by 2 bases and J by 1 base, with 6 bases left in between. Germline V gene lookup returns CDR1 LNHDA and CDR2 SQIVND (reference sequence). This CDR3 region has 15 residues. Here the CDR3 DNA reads TGTGCCAGTAGTATACGGGGTTCTGGGGCCAACGTCCTGACTTTC. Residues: CASSIRGSGANVLTF.

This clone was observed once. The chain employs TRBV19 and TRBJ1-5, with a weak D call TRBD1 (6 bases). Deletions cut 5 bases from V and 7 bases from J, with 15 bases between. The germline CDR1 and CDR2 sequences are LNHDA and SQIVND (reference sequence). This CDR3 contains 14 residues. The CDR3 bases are TGTGCCAGTAGTGGTGGGGGCCGAGGACAGCCCCAGCATTTT. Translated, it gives CASSGGGRGQPQHF.

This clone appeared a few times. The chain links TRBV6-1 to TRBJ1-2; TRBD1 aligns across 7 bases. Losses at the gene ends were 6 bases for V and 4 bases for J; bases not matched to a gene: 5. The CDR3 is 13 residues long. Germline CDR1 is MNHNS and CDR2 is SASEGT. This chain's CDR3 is CASRLRDSYGYTF. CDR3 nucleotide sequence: TGTGCCAGCAGATTGCGGGACAGCTATGGCTACACCTTC.

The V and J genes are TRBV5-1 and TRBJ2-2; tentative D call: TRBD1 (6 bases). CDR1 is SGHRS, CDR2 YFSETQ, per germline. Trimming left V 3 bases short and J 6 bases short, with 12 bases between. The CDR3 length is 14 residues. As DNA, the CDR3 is TGCGCCAGCAGCTCCGGACAGTTGTCCGGGGAGCTGTTTTTT. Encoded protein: CASSSGQLSGELFF.

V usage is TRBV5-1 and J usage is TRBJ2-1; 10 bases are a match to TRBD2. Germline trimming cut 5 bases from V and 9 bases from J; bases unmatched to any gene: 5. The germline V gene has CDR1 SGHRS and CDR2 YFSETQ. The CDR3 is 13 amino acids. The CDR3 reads CASSGSSGGEQFF. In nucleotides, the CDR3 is TGCGCCAGCAGTGGGTCTAGCGGGGGTGAGCAGTTCTTC. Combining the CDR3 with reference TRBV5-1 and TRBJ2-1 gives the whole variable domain KAGVTQTPRYLIKTRGQQVTLSCSPISGHRSVSWYQQTPGQGLQFLFEYFSETQRNKGNFPGRFSGRQFSNSRSEMNVSTLELGDSALYLCASSGSSGGEQFFGPGTRLTVL.